Each of the 24 T cell receptor beta chains below was sequenced from the same sample in a study of CD8 T cells in ankylosing spondylitis. General study points: Eight highly homologous variants made up a TCR beta motif, and this motif appeared characteristic of ankylosing spondylitis blood.

TCRdb itself ran the 5' RACE reads through MiXCR, one entry per CDR3 protein. Of around 540,000 distinct CDR3 sequences listed, more than 9.5% are singletons. These TCRs are of unknown antigen specificity. Specimen: blood, either unsorted or a sorted T cell fraction (not recorded which). The receptors originated from a male donor with ankylosing spondylitis.

This clonotype was observed a handful of times. This chain connects TRBV7-7 to TRBJ2-7, with 11 bases matching TRBD2. This CDR3 region has 15 residues. The J segment lost 7 bases and the V segment lost 5 bases, leaving 10 bases of the junction unmatched. Per germline, CDR1 SSHAT and CDR2 FNYEAQ (reference sequence). Written as DNA, the CDR3 is TGTGCCAGCAGCCCGCAGACTAGCGGGATAGGAGAGCAGTACTTC. The encoded protein is CASSPQTSGIGEQYF.

The V and J genes are TRBV12-5 and TRBJ2-7; 9 bases are a match to TRBD1. Germline V CDR1 and CDR2: LGHNT, FRNRAP. The CDR3 length is 20 residues. V trimming: 2 bases; J trimming: 7 bases; junction bases outside the gene matches: 24. CDR3 region: CASGLKPGQGTMLRRGEQYV. The CDR3, as DNA: TGTGCTAGTGGTTTGAAACCCGGACAGGGGACAATGTTGCGGAGGGGAGAGCAGTACGTC.

Ten or more counts support this clonotype. The chain carries TRBV12-3 or TRBV12-4 and TRBJ2-1, with D perhaps TRBD2 (6 bases). This CDR3 has 14 amino acids. V lost 4 bases and J 9 bases, leaving 16 bases between the germline ends. Written as DNA, the CDR3 is TGTGCCAGCAGTTGGACCGGCGGGATTAGTGAGCAGTTCTTC. Protein sequence: CASSWTGGISEQFF.

This clonotype was counted only a few times. The chain has TRBV9 and TRBJ2-4, with TRBD1 matching over 8 bases. The CDR3 has 16 amino acids. In germline, CDR1 is SGDLS, CDR2 YYNGEE. The trim removed 2 bases at V and 7 bases at J, leaving 11 bases unmatched. CDR3 in DNA: TGTGCCAGCAGCGTTACCCCGGACAGGGTATTGAACATTCAGTACTTC. Its protein is CASSVTPDRVLNIQYF.

This clonotype was recorded at least ten times. The chain combines TRBV12-3 or TRBV12-4 with TRBJ2-1; 8 nucleotides match TRBD1. This CDR3 is built from 14 residues. V dropped 5 bases and J dropped 5; count of bases not matched to a gene: 5. CDR3 protein: CASSTTTGDNEQFF. CDR3 in DNA: TGTGCCAGCAGTACCACGACAGGGGACAATGAGCAGTTCTTC.

The J gene is TRBJ1-5, the V gene TRBV13; D is uncertain. This CDR3 has 12 amino acids. V lost 3 bases, J lost 7 bases, and 7 bases lay in between. Germline CDR1 reads PRHDT; CDR2 reads FYEKMQ (reference sequence). CDR3 protein: CASSFGYQPQHF. CDR3 coding DNA: TGTGCCAGCAGCTTTGGGTACCAGCCCCAGCATTTT. The full variable domain, with the rest looked up from reference TRBV13 and TRBJ1-5, is AAGVIQSPRHLIKEKRETATLKCYPIPRHDTVYWYQQGPGQDPQFLISFYEKMQSDKGSIPDRFSAQQFSDYHSELNMSSLELGDSALYFCASSFGYQPQHFGDGTRLSIL.

This clonotype was counted between two and nine times. The chain uses TRBV7-2 and TRBJ1-6; the D is unclear. With 3 bases removed from V and 8 bases from J, the gap between germline ends came to 11 bases. There are 14 residues in the CDR3. Per germline, CDR1 SGHTA and CDR2 FQGNSA. The CDR3 reads CASSLSEDYSPLHF. DNA of the CDR3: TGTGCCAGCAGCTTGTCGGAGGACTATTCACCCCTCCACTTT.

The genes are TRBV27 and TRBJ1-5; 7 bases agree with TRBD1. Germline CDR1 MNHEY, CDR2 SMNVEV (reference sequence). Trimming at V came to 3 bases and at J to 3 bases, leaving 8 bases not matched to a gene. This CDR3 has 16 amino acids. The DNA of the CDR3 is TGTGCCAGCAGTTTGAAAACAGGGGCGAACAATCAGCCCCAGCATTTT. Protein product: CASSLKTGANNQPQHF.

V is TRBV7-9 and J is TRBJ2-7; 8 nucleotides align to TRBD2. In germline, CDR1 is SEHNR, CDR2 FQNEAQ (reference sequence). V was clipped by 5 bases and J by 6 bases; unmatched bases: 12. This CDR3 is 15 amino acids long. The CDR3: CASSTGTSKLLEQYF. DNA of the CDR3: TGTGCCAGCAGCACCGGGACTAGTAAACTTCTCGAGCAGTACTTC.

The chain joins TRBV20-1 to TRBJ2-5; TRBD2 agrees at 12 bases. The junction had 14 bases not matched to a gene; V was cut back by 5 bases and J by 4 bases. The CDR3 covers 17 residues. Germline assignment: CDR1 DFQATT and CDR2 SNEGSKA (reference sequence). In DNA, the CDR3 is TGCAGTGCTCCTTTGTGGGTGGCTAGCGGGGGGGGAGAGACCCAGTACTTC. The encoded protein is CSAPLWVASGGGETQYF.

This clonotype was counted a few times. This chain connects TRBV7-9 to TRBJ1-1, with D perhaps matching TRBD1 (5 bases). Germline V gives CDR1 SEHNR, CDR2 FQNEAQ (reference sequence). V gave up 1 base and J gave up 6 bases, with 12 bases separating them. The CDR3 runs 14 residues. CDR3 sequence reads: CASSLGLGGAEAFF. DNA for the CDR3: TGTGCCAGCAGCTTAGGGCTAGGAGGGGCTGAAGCTTTCTTT.

This clonotype has at least ten counts. The V gene is TRBV11-2, the J gene TRBJ1-2; no firm D call. This CDR3 comprises 13 residues. CDR1 is SGHAT and CDR2 is FQNNGV in the germline V gene. V was cut by 8 bases and J by 4 bases, with 14 bases left in between. The CDR3 loop is CASRELGGYGYTF. The CDR3 region has the DNA TGTGCCAGCCGGGAGCTGGGAGGCTATGGCTACACCTTC. Complete variable domain (other parts from reference TRBV11-2 and TRBJ1-2): EAGVAQSPRYKIIEKRQSVAFWCNPISGHATLYWYQQILGQGPKLLIQFQNNGVVDDSQLPKDRFSAERLKGVDSTLKIQPAKLEDSAVYLCASRELGGYGYTFGSGTRLTVV.

In this sample, this clonotype turned up a few times. This chain connects TRBV18 to TRBJ2-7; D ambiguous. Germline CDR1 is KGHSH and CDR2 is LQKENI. CDR3 size: 12 residues. Trimming removed 5 bases at V and 4 bases at J, with 9 bases between. CDR3 coding DNA: TGTGCCAGCTCAGCGACACAATACGAGCAGTACTTC. As protein: CASSATQYEQYF.

In this sample, this clonotype turned up a few times. The genes are TRBV7-9 and TRBJ2-7; D is unclear. The V gene's germline CDR1 is SEHNR and CDR2 FQNEAQ (reference sequence). This CDR3 is 14 amino acids long. V lost 3 bases and J 0 bases, leaving 9 bases between the germline ends. The CDR3 DNA reads TGTGCCAGCAGCTTTCAGCCTAACTCCTACGAGCAGTACTTC. This gives the protein CASSFQPNSYEQYF.

The chain employs TRBV14 and TRBJ2-5; D is undetermined. This CDR3 has 15 amino acids. V gave up 4 bases and J gave up 1 base, with 13 bases separating them. CDR1 and CDR2 from the germline V gene are SGHDN and FVKESK. The CDR3 nucleotides are TGTGCCAGCAGCCCAAGGGTACAGCTCCAAGAGACCCAGTACTTC. Protein: CASSPRVQLQETQYF.

The CDR3 is CSAWDWGKAGDGAWYF. DNA for the CDR3: TGCAGTGCTTGGGATTGGGGCAAAGCAGGTGACGGAGCATGGTATTTT. V gene TRBV20-1 combines with J gene TRBJ2-3; TRBD1 is a possible D gene (5 bases). CDR1 and CDR2 (germline): DFQATT, SNEGSKA (reference sequence). This CDR3 contains 16 residues. Trimming took off 5 bases at V and 14 bases at J, with 32 bases between the two ends.

This clonotype was seen more than once but under ten times. CDR3 nucleotides: TGTGCCACCAGTGATCTCACTAGCGAGAGCTCCTACAATGAGCAGTTCTTC. Translating gives CATSDLTSESSYNEQFF. The V call is TRBV24-1, the J call TRBJ2-1; TRBD2 aligns across 7 bases. J lost 0 bases, V lost 3 bases, and 7 bases had no gene match. Looked up from germline, CDR1 is KGHDR and CDR2 is SFDVKD. The CDR3 spans 17 residues.

A few counts support this clonotype. J is TRBJ2-7 and V is TRBV7-9; D is possibly TRBD2 (6 bases). The germline V gene encodes CDR1 SEHNR and CDR2 FQNEAQ (reference sequence). V was shortened by 5 bases and J by 1 base, with 18 bases between the two germline ends. The CDR3 consists of 16 residues. CDR3 residues: CASSPGHGRPSYEQYF. In DNA, the CDR3 is TGTGCCAGCAGCCCTGGGCACGGGAGACCATCCTACGAGCAGTACTTC.

The sample holds a few counts of this clonotype. The CDR3 region is CASSFDRATNEKLFF. The CDR3, as DNA: TGTGCCAGCAGTTTCGACAGGGCAACTAATGAAAAACTGTTTTTT. V and J are TRBV27 and TRBJ1-4; 7 bases match TRBD1. CDR1 and CDR2 (germline): MNHEY, SMNVEV (reference sequence). This CDR3 comprises 15 residues. J was trimmed by 0 bases and V by 3 bases; bases with no gene match: 1. Drawing the rest from reference TRBV27 and TRBJ1-4, the complete variable domain is EAQVTQNPRYLITVTGKKLTVTCSQNMNHEYMSWYRQDPGLGLRQIYYSMNVEVTDKGDVPEGYKVSRKEKRNFPLILESPSPNQTSLYFCASSFDRATNEKLFFGSGTQLSVL.

This clonotype was counted many times. This sequence joins TRBV29-1 and TRBJ2-1, with D possibly being TRBD2 (6 bases). CDR3 length equals 16 residues. From germline, CDR1 is SQVTM and CDR2 ANQGSEA. Trimming pared 0 bases from V and 3 bases from J, leaving 15 bases between. The CDR3 DNA reads TGCAGCGTTGAAGATATCTCGGGACTCGACTACAATGAGCAGTTCTTC. Its protein is CSVEDISGLDYNEQFF.

V gene TRBV7-9 combines with J gene TRBJ2-1, with 10 bases that match TRBD1. Germline CDR1 SEHNR, CDR2 FQNEAQ (reference sequence). The V segment lost 5 bases and the J segment 8 bases; nucleotides outside the gene matches: 9. This CDR3 has 15 residues. The CDR3 spells CASSPTDRGRDEQFF. CDR3 nucleotide sequence: TGTGCCAGCAGCCCGACCGACAGGGGGCGGGATGAGCAGTTCTTC.

This clonotype was observed a few times. The chain recombines TRBV9 with TRBJ2-7; 7 positions match TRBD2. Germline lookup yields CDR1 SGDLS and CDR2 YYNGEE. The CDR3 runs 16 residues. With 4 bases clipped from V and 2 bases from J, the junction kept 12 bases outside the gene matches. CDR3 nucleotides: TGTGCCAGCAGCCCATTCGGCGGGAGTCGGGCCTACGAGCAGTACTTC. It codes for CASSPFGGSRAYEQYF. The entire variable domain, with the rest obtained from reference TRBV9 and TRBJ2-7, is as follows: DSGVTQTPKHLITATGQRVTLRCSPRSGDLSVYWYQQSLDQGLQFLIQYYNGEERAKGNILERFSAQQFPDLHSELNLSSLELGDSALYFCASSPFGGSRAYEQYFGPGTRLTVT.

This clonotype has more than one count but fewer than ten. The V and J genes are TRBV12-3 or TRBV12-4 and TRBJ1-1; no firm D call. The CDR3 loop spans 14 amino acids. V gave up 6 bases and J gave up 4 bases, with 15 bases separating them. Written as DNA, the CDR3 is TGTGCCAGCAGAGACCGGACGGGGAGCACTGAAGCTTTCTTT. Amino acid sequence: CASRDRTGSTEAFF.

This chain links TRBV5-1 with TRBJ2-7, with 7 nucleotides matching TRBD1. After removal of 6 bases from V and 1 base from J, the junction contained 7 bases not matched to a gene. The CDR3 contains 14 residues. Germline CDR1 is SGHRS and CDR2 is YFSETQ. CDR3 DNA: TGCGCCAGCACCAACAGGGGTGGGTCCTACGAGCAGTACTTC. It encodes CASTNRGGSYEQYF.